This is a list of T cell receptor beta chains from one sample in a study of post-analysis software for immune sequencing data. Each CDR3 protein is one row after TCRdb ran MiXCR on the PCR reads. The table records hundreds of thousands of distinct CDR3 sequences, 30% of them present only once. Sequencing was performed on blood. The receptors stem from a girl under 18 with multiple sclerosis. CDR3s include the opening cysteine and the closing phenylalanine or tryptophan. The D gene is left open where the match is weak. A clone size is listed for some rows: how often the clone was seen (once, few, many), or a class if it is expanded.

>NA|NA|TRBV5-1|TRBJ2-3
TGCGCCAGCAGCTTGGCCGCGACCACTAGCACAGATACGCAGTATTTT
CASSLAATTSTDTQYF
>NA|NA|TRBV3-1|TRBJ2-6
NA
CASSQGFASGANVRTF
>TRBD1|few|TRBV18|TRBJ1-3
TGTGCCAGCTCCTCAACAGGGGCCTCTGGAAACACCATATATTTT
CASSSTGASGNTIYF
>TRBD2|NA|TRBV20-1|TRBJ2-5
TGCAGTGCGCGGACTAGCGGGACAGAGACCCAGTACTTC
CSARTSGTETQYF
>NA|few|TRBV20-1|TRBJ2-1
TGCAGTGCCTTTAGCGGCTACTCCTACAATGAGCAGTTCTTC
CSAFSGYSYNEQFF
>NA|NA|TRBV20-1|TRBJ2-7
TGCAGTGCTACTCCACAGGGTTACGAGCAGTACTTC
CSATPQGYEQYF
>NA|once|TRBV6-6|TRBJ1-5
TGTGCCAGCGGAAAGGCCTCCCTAAATCAGCCCCAGCATTTT
CASGKASLNQPQHF
>TRBD1|few|TRBV27|TRBJ1-1
TGTGCCAGCAGTTTATCGGGACAGCGAGAAGCTTTCTTT
CASSLSGQREAFF
>NA|few|TRBV2|TRBJ1-5
TGTGCCAGCAGTTCTAAGACGGGGAATAGCAATCAGCCCCAGCATTTT
CASSSKTGNSNQPQHF
>TRBD1|NA|TRBV7-9|TRBJ1-2
TGTGCCAGCAGCTTAGTGTCGGACAGGGACCGTAACTATGGCTACACCTTC
CASSLVSDRDRNYGYTF
>NA|NA|TRBV29-1|TRBJ2-7
TGCAGCGTTGATATAGCTAGAAGTGAGCAGTACTTC
CSVDIARSEQYF
>NA|NA|TRBV15|TRBJ2-3
TGTGCCACCCTCCTCTCGCAGGGGCCCACAGATACGCAGTATTTT
CATLLSQGPTDTQYF
>NA|NA|TRBV27|TRBJ2-3
TGTGCCAGCACGCAGGGAGCCCGCCGCACAGATACGCAGTATTTT
CASTQGARRTDTQYF
>NA|few|TRBV5-1|TRBJ2-1
TGCGCCAGCAGCCCAACCTTCCAGCGGCTAGCCCTCGGTGAGCAGTTCTTC
CASSPTFQRLALGEQFF
>NA|NA|TRBV20-1|TRBJ2-7
TGCAGTGCCACGCGCGCCTTTTCAATTAGCTCCTACGAGCAGTACTTC
CSATRAFSISSYEQYF
>TRBD1|NA|TRBV20-1|TRBJ2-3
TGCAGTGCGAACGACAGGGGGGAGAGCACAGATACGCAGTATTTT
CSANDRGESTDTQYF
>TRBD1|NA|TRBV20-1|TRBJ2-1
TGCAGTGCTTCGGGACAGTCCTACAATGAGCAGTTCTTC
CSASGQSYNEQFF
>TRBD1|few|TRBV29-1|TRBJ1-1
TGCAGCGGGACAGGGTGGCACACTGAAGCTTTCTTT
CSGTGWHTEAFF
>NA|few|TRBV28|TRBJ2-6
TGTGCCAGCAGTGTAACGGGCGGTTTTTCGCCTTCTGGGGCCAACGTCCTGACTTTC
CASSVTGGFSPSGANVLTF
>NA|few|TRBV20-1|TRBJ2-3
TGCAGTGTTGATCCGGGCGGAACAGTTAGTGAGAGATGGACGCAGTATTTT
CSVDPGGTVSERWTQYF
>NA|once|TRBV6-5|TRBJ2-5
TGTGCCAGCGAGGAGGGACGGCCCGGGACCCAGTACTTC
CASEEGRPGTQYF
>TRBD1|NA|TRBV7-4|TRBJ1-5
TGTGCCAGCAGCCGAACGCAATACAGGGGGTCCAACGTCAACGGCAATCAGCCCCAGCATTTT
CASSRTQYRGSNVNGNQPQHF
>NA|NA|TRBV7-6|TRBJ2-7
TGTGCCAGCACCGATGGTTCAGGGGCCCAGTACTTC
CASTDGSGAQYF
>TRBD1|few|TRBV29-1|TRBJ2-7
TGCAGCGTAGGGGGACAGGGGGCGGCGAGTAGTCCCTACGAGCAGTACTTC
CSVGGQGAASSPYEQYF
>NA|NA|TRBV28|TRBJ1-5
TGTGCCAGCAGTGGCCCCGGGGGGGATCAGCCCCAGCATTTT
CASSGPGGDQPQHF
>NA|NA|TRBV7-2|TRBJ2-3
TGTGCCAGCAGCCCCCGGACTCTCTCGTCCGATACGCAGTATTTT
CASSPRTLSSDTQYF
>TRBD1|few|TRBV20-1|TRBJ2-5
TGCAGTGTGGAGGGGACAGGGGAAAAAGAGACCCAGTACTTC
CSVEGTGEKETQYF
>NA|NA|TRBV11-2|TRBJ2-2
TGTGCCAGCAGCCCCGTAGGACGGGGGGCATACACCGGGGAGCTGTTTTTT
CASSPVGRGAYTGELFF
>NA|NA|TRBV29-1|TRBJ2-1
TGCAGCGTGTGGGGTTTCTCCTACAATGAGCAGTTCTTC
CSVWGFSYNEQFF
>TRBD1|few|TRBV7-2|TRBJ1-5
TGTGCCAGCAGCCCACAGGGGGCTATTCAGCCCCAGCATTTT
CASSPQGAIQPQHF
>NA|NA|TRBV12-3/TRBV12-4|TRBJ2-6
TGTGCCACGAAAAGGGTAGATCGCCTGACTTTC
CATKRVDRLTF
>NA|NA|TRBV20-1|TRBJ2-2
TGCAGTGCTACACCCTCCGGGACTCTGAACACCGGGGAGCTGTTTTTT
CSATPSGTLNTGELFF
>NA|NA|TRBV6-1|TRBJ1-5
TGTGTCAGCAGTGAATATCCCGCAGGGGCGGAAAGCAATCAGCCCCAGCATTTT
CVSSEYPAGAESNQPQHF
>TRBD1|NA|TRBV7-9|TRBJ2-3
TGTGCCAGCAGCTCCAATGGACAGGGATGGTCCCCAGATACGCAGTATTTT
CASSSNGQGWSPDTQYF
>TRBD2|NA|TRBV20-1|TRBJ2-7
TGCAGTGCTAGAGTTAGCGGGAGTCAGTACGAGCAGTACTTC
CSARVSGSQYEQYF
>NA|few|TRBV5-6|TRBJ1-5
TGTGCCAGCAGCTTGTTCCGAAGCAATCAGCCCCAGCATTTT
CASSLFRSNQPQHF
>NA|NA|TRBV5-1|TRBJ1-2
TGCGCCAGCAGCTTGGGGCGCTACTCGACAGATGGCTACACCTTC
CASSLGRYSTDGYTF